This T cell receptor (beta chain) is drawn from a study of CD8+CD57+ T cells in acquired aplastic anemia. Study-wide background: The average for DNA from sorted CD4+ and CD8+ cells was 3.2 ug.

This clonotype was counted a few times. The V segment lost 3 bases and the J segment 4 bases; nucleotides outside the gene matches: 10. This CDR3 has 16 residues. The germline gives CDR1 GTSNPN, CDR2 SVGIG (reference sequence). CDR3 and TCR beta VDJ profiling relied on genomic DNA as the template. Via MiXCR, TCRdb re-called the reads, giving one row per CDR3 protein. In the table there are about 140,000 distinct CDR3 sequences, around two fifths of which are singletons. This sequence was found in a human donor in good health, serving as a control. The sequenced sample was sorted CD4+, CD8+, or CD8+CD57+ T cells (not recorded which) from PBMCs. This chain joins TRBV30 and TRBJ1-3; TRBD1 matches 9 bases. The CDR3 nucleotides are TGTGCCTGGAGCGGATTGGACAGGGGATACGGAAACACCATATATTTT. Protein: CAWSGLDRGYGNTIYF.